This passage covers 28 T cell receptor beta chains from one sample sequenced in a study of molecular identifiers for immune sequencing clone quantification. TCRdb reprocessed the PCR reads with MiXCR, giving one entry per CDR3 protein. The data contain around 470,000 distinct CDR3 sequences, under 30% of them seen just once; the ten biggest clones take up over 0.6%. Source material: naive CD8+ T cells from blood, with Jurkat cell RNA spiked in. Subset defined: FACS-sorted CD8+CD4-CCR7+CD45RA+ naive T cells. Receptor source: a human donor in good health. Some libraries in this study had Jurkat cell RNA spiked in.

This clonotype has a handful of counts. The genes are TRBV5-8 and TRBJ2-7; D not resolved. CDR1 is SGHTS and CDR2 is YDEGEE in the germline V gene. V shed 0 bases and J shed 6 bases, with 7 bases lying between them. CDR3 length: 12 amino acids. CDR3 amino acids: CASSLVDLEQYF. In nucleotides, the CDR3 is TGTGCCAGCAGCTTGGTAGATCTCGAGCAGTACTTC.

This clonotype has more than one count but fewer than ten. The V and J genes are TRBV12-3 or TRBV12-4 and TRBJ2-2, with unresolved D. This CDR3 has 13 residues. Trimming shortened V by 4 bases and J by 4 bases, and 7 bases separated the two germline ends. CDR3 sequence reads: CASSWRLTGELFF. The CDR3 DNA reads TGTGCCAGCAGTTGGCGGCTCACCGGGGAGCTGTTTTTT.

The V and J genes are TRBV10-1 and TRBJ2-5; 10 bases are a match to TRBD2. Germline V gives CDR1 WNHNN, CDR2 SYGVQD (reference sequence). The junction had 7 bases not matched to a gene; V was cut back by 0 bases and J by 3 bases. The CDR3 has 17 amino acids. The CDR3 spells CASSESVSGGEEETQYF. DNA for the CDR3: TGCGCCAGCAGTGAGTCGGTCAGCGGGGGGGAGGAAGAGACCCAGTACTTC.

This clonotype was seen ten or more times. The V gene is TRBV12-3 or TRBV12-4, the J gene TRBJ2-3; D is possibly TRBD2 (5 bases). This CDR3 is 16 amino acids long. Trimming pared 1 base from V and 0 bases from J, leaving 11 bases between. CDR3 bases: TGTGCCAGCAGTTTAGGTTGGACGGGGAGCACAGATACGCAGTATTTT. This translates into CASSLGWTGSTDTQYF.

On this clonotype itself: This may be a read error: a much more frequent sequence differs by one nucleotide. The chain joins TRBV7-9 to TRBJ1-1, with D perhaps matching TRBD1 (6 bases). The CDR3 covers 15 residues. Germline loops: CDR1 SEHNR, CDR2 FQNEAQ (reference sequence). As DNA, the CDR3 is TGTGCCAGCAGCAAAGGGAGGGGGGAAGGCACTGAAGCTTCCTTT. This codes for CASSKGRGEGTEASF.

Details on this clonotype: A much larger clone is a single base away; this may be a read error. CDR3 coding DNA: TGTGCCAGCAGCCACCTTTTCGAAGGGGGCACAGATACGCAGTATTTT. Amino acids: CASSHLFEGGTDTQYF. The V and J genes are TRBV5-5 and TRBJ2-3; TRBD1 might be the D (5 bases). The V gene's germline CDR1 is SGHKS and CDR2 YYEKEE (reference sequence). The V and J ends lost 4 bases and 1 base respectively, with 16 bases between them. This CDR3 spans 16 amino acids.

The chain recombines TRBV28 with TRBJ1-6; possibly TRBD1 for D (5 bases). The V end lost 4 bases, the J end lost 6 bases, and 19 bases lay between the germline ends. CDR3 length: 17 amino acids. The germline V gene has CDR1 MDHEN and CDR2 SYDVKM. This chain's CDR3 is CASSSIGTSILNSPLHF. DNA for the CDR3: TGTGCCAGCAGTTCCATAGGGACGAGCATACTTAATTCACCCCTCCACTTT. Drawing the rest from reference TRBV28 and TRBJ1-6, the complete variable domain is DVKVTQSSRYLVKRTGEKVFLECVQDMDHENMFWYRQDPGLGLRLIYFSYDVKMKEKGDIPEGYSVSREKKERFSLILESASTNQTSMYLCASSSIGTSILNSPLHFGNGTRLTVT.

In this sample, this clonotype turned up a few times. This sequence joins TRBV27 and TRBJ2-7, with D perhaps assigned TRBD1 or TRBD2 (6 bases each). The germline gives CDR1 MNHEY, CDR2 SMNVEV (reference sequence). CDR3 length equals 13 residues. Trimming left V 4 bases short and J 4 bases short, with 11 bases between. This chain's CDR3 is CASSSGADYEQYF. The CDR3 DNA reads as TGTGCCAGCAGTTCGGGGGCAGATTACGAGCAGTACTTC.

Comments on this clonotype: A much more abundant neighbour one base away suggests this may be a read error. This rearrangement joins TRBV28 to TRBJ2-7, with D possibly being TRBD1 (6 bases). Germline V gene data show CDR1 as MDHEN and CDR2 as SYDVKM. This CDR3 is built from 15 residues. The V end was cut by 2 bases, the J end by 1 base, with 12 bases between. CDR3: CASSLPRDNSYEQYF. DNA of the CDR3: TGTGCCAGCAGTTTACCCCGGGACAATTCCTACGAGCAGTACTTC.

This clonotype was seen more than once but under ten times. At one of its ends the junction is not consistent with the germline gene, which may arise from a read error. V usage is TRBV11-2 and J usage is TRBJ1-1; 7 positions agree with TRBD1. CDR3 length: 13 amino acids. Germline V gene sequence: CDR1 SGHAT, CDR2 FQNNGV. The CDR3 sequence is CANSLVTGFEAFF. In DNA, the CDR3 is TGTGCCAACAGCTTAGTGACAGGGTTTGAAGCTTTCTTT.

Details on this clonotype: A much larger clone differs by one base, so this may be a read error. The conserved closing phenylalanine or tryptophan is absent in this CDR3, likely reflecting a read error. This chain connects TRBV20-1 to TRBJ2-3, with 7 bases lining up with TRBD1. Germline V CDR1 and CDR2: DFQATT, SNEGSKA (reference sequence). With 5 bases clipped from V and 3 bases from J, the junction kept 5 bases outside the gene matches. There are 13 residues in the CDR3. The CDR3: CSAPGQETDTQYI. CDR3 nucleotides: TGCAGTGCTCCCGGACAGGAGACAGATACGCAGTATATT.

As regards this clonotype: The junction departs from germline at one end; a sequencing error may be responsible. The V call is TRBV4-3, the J call TRBJ2-5, with D perhaps being TRBD1 or TRBD2 (5 bases each). Per the germline V gene, CDR1 is LGHNA and CDR2 is YSLEER. The CDR3 length is 14 residues. CDR3 DNA: TGCGCCAGCAGCCAAGATCGAGGAACCGGGACGTTGACATTC. Its translation is CASSQDRGTGTLTF.

The CDR3 DNA follows: TGCGCCAGCAGCCAAGCCCTTGGGGGCGGTACCTACGAGCAGTACTTC. Translation: CASSQALGGGTYEQYF. The chain is built from TRBV4-3 and TRBJ2-7; a possible D gene is TRBD1 (6 bases). V was cut by 1 base and J by 2 bases, with 15 bases left in between. This CDR3 is 16 amino acids long. Germline V gene data show CDR1 as LGHNA and CDR2 as YSLEER.

Concerning this clonotype itself: A read error may be the cause here, since a much bigger clone is one base away. The gene calls are TRBV7-6 and TRBJ1-4; no definite D call. The CDR3 is 17 amino acids. Per germline, CDR1 SGHVS and CDR2 FNYEAQ. CDR3 DNA: TGTGCCAGCAGCTCCCTGCCAGTGAAGCCGGGGAATGTAAAACTGTTTTTT. Translated, it gives CASSSLPVKPGNVKLFF.

V and J are TRBV20-1 and TRBJ2-3; 7 bases align to TRBD2. The V and J ends lost 0 bases and 4 bases, in that order; junction bases with no gene match: 7. Germline V lookup: CDR1 DFQATT, CDR2 SNEGSKA (reference sequence). The CDR3 is made up of 15 amino acids. The CDR3 sequence: CSAREWRGSADTQYF. The CDR3 nucleotides are TGCAGTGCTAGAGAGTGGCGGGGGAGCGCAGATACGCAGTATTTT.

With respect to this clonotype: With a much larger clone just one base away, this may be a read error. The chain links TRBV6-6 to TRBJ2-5; D gene ambiguous. CDR1 and CDR2 (germline): MNHNY, SVGAGI (reference sequence). This CDR3 region has 12 residues. CDR3 region: CTSSYSEWDQYF. CDR3 DNA: TGTACCAGCAGTTACTCCGAGTGGGACCAGTACTTC.

This clonotype was seen once. The chain recombines TRBV27 with TRBJ2-7; either TRBD1 or TRBD2 may fit D (6 bases each). There are 15 residues in the CDR3. CDR1 is MNHEY, CDR2 SMNVEV, per germline (reference sequence). V lost 4 bases and J lost 2, with 15 bases in between. The CDR3 region has the DNA TGTGCCAGCAGTTACGAGGGGGGAAGGGCCTACGAGCAGTACTTC. It specifies CASSYEGGRAYEQYF.

The chain uses TRBV9 and TRBJ1-4; 7 nucleotides match TRBD1. CDR3 length: 13 amino acids. Losses at the gene ends were 4 bases for V and 7 bases for J; bases not matched to a gene: 4. Germline-derived CDR1 and CDR2 are SGDLS and YYNGEE. Here the CDR3 DNA reads TGTGCCAGCAGCACAGGGGTGGGTGAAAAACTGTTTTTT. Translation: CASSTGVGEKLFF.

Note on this clonotype: One junction end does not reproduce the germline sequence, and a read error may be involved. This chain joins TRBV6-2 or TRBV6-3 and TRBJ2-3, with 14 bases aligning to TRBD2. This CDR3 spans 17 amino acids. Looked up from germline, CDR1 is MNHEY and CDR2 is SVGEGT. The CDR3 nucleotides read TGTGCCAGCAGTTACGGGACTAGCGGGGGCAACACAGATACGGAGTATTTT. Translation: CASSYGTSGGNTDTEYF.

About this clonotype: Being one base from a much bigger clone, this may be a read error. This CDR3 is CASSRWGALYEQYF. For the CDR3, the DNA is TGTGCCAGCAGCCGGTGGGGAGCCCTCTACGAGCAGTACTTC. This chain uses TRBV7-4 with TRBJ2-7, with D possibly matching TRBD2 (5 bases). This CDR3 comprises 14 residues. Trimming removed 5 bases at V and 3 bases at J, with 14 bases between. The germline gives CDR1 SGHVT, CDR2 SQSDAQ.

The CDR3 sequence: CASSLRAGLSGANVLTF. The CDR3 bases are TGTGCCAGCAGCTTAAGGGCAGGGCTCTCTGGGGCCAACGTCCTGACTTTC. J is TRBJ2-6 and V is TRBV13, with D perhaps TRBD1 (5 bases). The CDR3 extends over 17 amino acids. Per germline, CDR1 PRHDT and CDR2 FYEKMQ (reference sequence). V lost 2 bases and J 0 bases, leaving 11 bases between the germline ends.

This clonotype was seen at least ten times. V usage is TRBV7-9 and J usage is TRBJ2-7; tentatively, D is TRBD1 or TRBD2 (5 bases each). Per the germline V gene, CDR1 is SEHNR and CDR2 is FQNEAQ (reference sequence). The CDR3 is 14 amino acids. V was pared by 5 bases and J by 4 bases, with 15 bases between. This chain's CDR3 is CASSHAGTPYEQYF. In nucleotides, the CDR3 is TGTGCCAGCAGCCACGCAGGGACCCCATACGAGCAGTACTTC.

This clonotype was seen many times. This chain connects TRBV7-2 to TRBJ1-1, with D unresolved. V lost 1 base and J lost 1, with 16 bases in between. Per the germline V gene, CDR1 is SGHTA and CDR2 is FQGNSA. This CDR3 is built from 17 residues. The CDR3 spells CASSLDFAGLENTEAFF. As DNA, the CDR3 is TGTGCCAGCAGCTTAGATTTTGCAGGCTTAGAGAACACTGAAGCTTTCTTT.

This clonotype showed up many times. The chain uses TRBV6-5 and TRBJ2-7, with 11 bases identical to TRBD1. Germline V gene sequence: CDR1 MNHEY, CDR2 SVGAGI. The CDR3 totals 16 residues. V lost 0 bases to trimming and J lost 2 bases; unmatched junction nucleotides: 3. CDR3 in DNA: TGTGCCAGCAGTTACTCCTCGGGACAGGGGGCCTACGAGCAGTACTTC. This sequence encodes CASSYSSGQGAYEQYF.

This clonotype was observed a few times. This chain uses TRBV7-9 with TRBJ2-1; TRBD2 matches at 9 bases. Germline assignment: CDR1 SEHNR and CDR2 FQNEAQ (reference sequence). This CDR3 contains 15 residues. Germline trimming cut 5 bases from V and 14 bases from J; bases unmatched to any gene: 16. CDR3 in amino acids: CASSHGASGTRMEFF. The CDR3 DNA reads TGTGCCAGCAGCCATGGGGCTAGCGGGACCCGAATGGAGTTCTTC.

The V call is TRBV4-1, the J call TRBJ2-7; D unresolved. Germline V CDR1 and CDR2: MGHRA, YSYEKL. CDR3 length: 15 amino acids. Trimming pared 4 bases from V and 6 bases from J, leaving 19 bases between. The CDR3 loop reads CASSLEQAETCEQYF. The CDR3 bases are TGCGCCAGCAGCCTAGAGCAGGCCGAAACCTGCGAGCAGTACTTC.

V gene TRBV7-9 combines with J gene TRBJ2-1; 7 bases agree with TRBD1. The CDR3 has 15 residues. Germline V gene lookup returns CDR1 SEHNR and CDR2 FQNEAQ (reference sequence). The V and J ends lost 4 bases and 7 bases, in that order; junction bases with no gene match: 10. The CDR3 region is CASSSWDSLGNEQFF. CDR3 sequence (DNA): TGTGCCAGCAGCTCCTGGGACAGCCTAGGGAATGAGCAGTTCTTC.

Comments on this clonotype: The junction shows a germline mismatch at one end, possibly a read error. The chain links TRBV14 to TRBJ1-3; tentatively, D is TRBD1 (5 bases). The germline V gene encodes CDR1 SGHDN and CDR2 FVKESK. This CDR3 comprises 15 residues. CDR3 DNA: TGTGTCAGCAGCCAAGACAGAAGCTCTGGAAACACCATATATTTT. Translating it yields CVSSQDRSSGNTIYF.